Presented here are 10 T cell receptor beta chains from one specimen sequenced in a study of vaccination and CD4 T cells after COVID-19 (dated by TCRdb to between 2021 and 2023). These TCRs are of unknown antigen specificity. Per the publication, the treatment or condition label means: roughly 11-day PBMC culture with coronavirus spike peptide pools or control peptides (ViraFEST assay). The library was built by means of PCR. Instrument on record: Illumina iSeq 100. DNA from cultured CD4+ T cells was subjected to TCR sequencing with the Oncomine TCR Beta short-read assay at the Johns Hopkins FTIC core. TCRdb redid the processing of the public reads, applying fastp at Q25 and MiXCR, and retained in-frame beta chains. Each CDR3 protein appears once, grouped with its most common genes and DNA. Here the sample has 11,000 or so distinct CDR3 sequences; 45% to 70% occur a single time. The ten most abundant clones make up around 20% of the sample.

Source material: CD4+ T cells from blood, cultured in vitro. These receptors came from a human donor who had recovered from COVID-19.

The chain links TRBV10-3 to TRBJ2-1; D is tentatively TRBD1 or TRBD2 (6 bases each). This CDR3 comprises 14 residues. From germline, CDR1 is ENHRY and CDR2 SYGVKD. V lost 5 bases to trimming and J lost 5 bases, with 13 bases between them. Written as DNA, the CDR3 is TGTGCCATCAGTTTTAGGGGGGCAGACAATGAGCAGTTCTTC. Encoded protein: CAISFRGADNEQFF.

The V and J genes are TRBV20-1 and TRBJ2-7; 11 bases map to TRBD1. Germline V gene data show CDR1 as DFQATT and CDR2 as SNEGSKA (reference sequence). This CDR3 is built from 12 residues. J was trimmed by 5 bases and V by 4 bases; bases with no gene match: 1. The DNA of the CDR3 is TGCAGTGCTATGGACAGGGGGCACGAGCAGTACTTC. This encodes CSAMDRGHEQYF.

This clonotype was seen a few times. The rearrangement joins TRBV2 to TRBJ1-2, with D unresolved. V shed 7 bases and J shed 6 bases, with 15 bases lying between them. This CDR3 comprises 13 residues. Germline CDR1 and CDR2: SNHLY and FYNNEI. This CDR3 is CASKSWFGDGYTF. The CDR3 nucleotides are TGTGCCAGCAAAAGCTGGTTTGGGGATGGCTACACCTTC.

The chain combines TRBV11-1 with TRBJ1-1; D is perhaps TRBD1 (5 bases). Trimming cost V 4 bases and J 1 base, with 7 bases left between them. The germline V gene encodes CDR1 SGHAT and CDR2 FQDESV (reference sequence). The CDR3 runs 13 residues. CDR3 amino acids: CASSSTENTEAFF. CDR3 nucleotide sequence: TGTGCCAGCAGCTCGACAGAGAACACTGAAGCTTTCTTT.

The chain uses TRBV19 and TRBJ2-7; D remains unclear. Trimming stripped 4 bases from V and 0 bases from J, with 13 bases between. CDR3 length: 15 amino acids. Germline V CDR1 and CDR2: LNHDA, SQIVND (reference sequence). The CDR3, as DNA: TGTGCCAGTAGTAGAGAGGATTCGAGCTCCTACGAGCAGTACTTC. As protein: CASSREDSSSYEQYF. Combining the CDR3 with reference TRBV19 and TRBJ2-7 gives the whole variable domain DGGITQSPKYLFRKEGQNVTLSCEQNLNHDAMYWYRQDPGQGLRLIYYSQIVNDFQKGDIAEGYSVSREKKESFPLTVTSAQKNPTAFYLCASSREDSSSYEQYFGPGTRLTVT.

The V gene is TRBV6-1, the J gene TRBJ1-5; TRBD1 matches 10 bases. The V and J ends lost 0 bases and 6 bases, in that order; junction bases with no gene match: 5. Per the germline V gene, CDR1 is MNHNS and CDR2 is SASEGT. This CDR3 spans 16 amino acids. The CDR3 sequence is CASSEAGTGVGQPQHF. CDR3 DNA: TGTGCCAGCAGTGAAGCGGGGACAGGGGTCGGTCAGCCCCAGCATTTT.

The genes are TRBV7-9 and TRBJ2-2; tentative D call: TRBD2 (5 bases). The CDR3 runs 15 residues. Deletions cut 5 bases from V and 0 bases from J, with 10 bases between. Germline V gives CDR1 SEHNR, CDR2 FQNEAQ (reference sequence). The CDR3 coding sequence is TGTGCCAGCAGCCTCCAGCGGTCGAACACCGGGGAGCTGTTTTTT. It codes for CASSLQRSNTGELFF.

This clonotype was detected a few times. The chain couples TRBV20-1 to TRBJ2-7; TRBD1 matches 9 bases. The ends lost 4 bases at V and 2 bases at J; junction bases unmatched: 6. CDR1 and CDR2 from the germline V gene are DFQATT and SNEGSKA (reference sequence). CDR3 length: 14 residues. The CDR3 nucleotides read TGCAGTGCTAATCGACAGGGGGACACCTACGAGCAGTACTTC. It codes for CSANRQGDTYEQYF.

This clonotype was seen a few times. The CDR3 DNA reads TGCAGTGCTAGTCCTTGGTCGGGGGAGCAGTACTTC. This gives the protein CSASPWSGEQYF. The chain couples TRBV20-1 to TRBJ2-7; TRBD2 is a possible D gene (5 bases). CDR3 length: 12 amino acids. Trimming pared 3 bases from V and 7 bases from J, leaving 13 bases between. Germline assignment: CDR1 DFQATT and CDR2 SNEGSKA (reference sequence).

In DNA, the CDR3 is TGTGCCAGCAGCTTAAGTTCTCTGGTCGGCGTAGCTGCATATGGCTACACCTTC. Residues: CASSLSSLVGVAAYGYTF. This rearrangement joins TRBV7-9 to TRBJ1-2; D remains ambiguous. Trimming removed 2 bases at V and 5 bases at J, with 24 bases between. CDR3 length: 18 amino acids. Germline CDR1 and CDR2: SEHNR and FQNEAQ (reference sequence).